This passage covers 20 T cell receptor beta chains from one sample sequenced in a study of T cells after yellow fever vaccination. Each CDR3 protein is one row after TCRdb ran MiXCR on the 5' RACE reads. The sample consists of 250,000 to 400,000 distinct CDR3 sequences, roughly 4.3% of them appearing once. This sample comprised PBMCs, obtained 5 days after the yellow fever booster vaccination. The origin of the receptors is a man aged 18-30 years who received the YFV17D yellow fever vaccine.

In its sample, this clonotype was seen many times. The chain uses TRBV7-8 and TRBJ2-7; TRBD2 is a possible D gene (5 bases). Germline V CDR1 and CDR2: SGHVS, FQNEAQ. V lost 3 bases and J 3 bases, leaving 12 bases between the germline ends. CDR3 length equals 14 residues. The CDR3 protein is CASSFDTGIYEQYF. DNA for the CDR3: TGTGCCAGCAGCTTCGACACGGGGATCTACGAGCAGTACTTC. The whole variable domain, remainder taken from reference TRBV7-8 and TRBJ2-7, is GAGVSQSPRYKVAKRGQDVALRCDPISGHVSLFWYQQALGQGPEFLTYFQNEAQLDKSGLPSDRFFAERPEGSVSTLKIQRTQQEDSAVYLCASSFDTGIYEQYFGPGTRLTVT.

This clonotype was seen a few times. The genes are TRBV5-4 and TRBJ1-2, with D perhaps TRBD1 (6 bases). V was shortened by 4 bases and J by 4 bases, with 14 bases between the two germline ends. This CDR3 spans 14 amino acids. The germline V gene has CDR1 SGHNT and CDR2 YYREEE (reference sequence). DNA for the CDR3: TGTGCCAGCAGCCAGGACAGAATGTCCTATGGCTACACCTTC. Translation: CASSQDRMSYGYTF.

The chain employs TRBV20-1 and TRBJ2-6; D might be TRBD1 (7 bases). The ends were cut back, 6 bases at V and 0 bases at J, with 18 bases in the middle. In germline, CDR1 is DFQATT, CDR2 SNEGSKA (reference sequence). The CDR3 length is 17 residues. CDR3 sequence: CSAIGGTAYSGANVLTF. DNA for the CDR3: TGCAGTGCGATAGGGGGGACAGCCTACTCTGGGGCCAACGTCCTGACTTTC.

The genes are TRBV30 and TRBJ2-3, with TRBD2 matching over 7 bases. This CDR3 spans 14 amino acids. CDR1 and CDR2 (germline): GTSNPN, SVGIG (reference sequence). V lost 0 bases and J lost 6; bases outside the gene matches: 6. CDR3 amino acids: CAWSVVGGSDTQYF. As DNA, the CDR3 is TGTGCCTGGAGTGTAGTCGGGGGGTCCGATACGCAGTATTTT.

This chain connects TRBV11-2 to TRBJ1-2; possibly TRBD1 for D (6 bases). The length of the CDR3 is 15 residues. Germline V CDR1 and CDR2: SGHAT, FQNNGV. Trimming removed 4 bases at V and 6 bases at J, with 18 bases between. The CDR3 reads CASSSTQGHAHGYTF. CDR3 nucleotides: TGTGCCAGCAGCTCGACTCAGGGGCACGCACATGGCTACACCTTC.

This clonotype has just a few counts. The V and J genes are TRBV5-1 and TRBJ2-2; the match to TRBD1 covers 7 bases. This CDR3 spans 16 amino acids. V lost 4 bases and J lost 5; bases outside the gene matches: 11. Germline V lookup: CDR1 SGHRS, CDR2 YFSETQ. This CDR3 reads CASSDRDPVWTGELFF. CDR3 sequence (DNA): TGCGCCAGCAGCGACAGGGATCCTGTTTGGACCGGGGAGCTGTTTTTT.

A few counts support this clonotype. The rearrangement joins TRBV4-3 to TRBJ1-6; tentatively, D is TRBD1 (6 bases). This CDR3 is built from 14 residues. The ends were cut back, 3 bases at V and 8 bases at J, with 11 bases in the middle. The germline V gene encodes CDR1 LGHNA and CDR2 YSLEER. The CDR3 nucleotides are TGCGCCAGCAGCCACTCAGGGGTGTATTCACCCCTCCACTTT. It yields the protein CASSHSGVYSPLHF.

The table lists this clonotype with many counts. The chain links TRBV10-3 to TRBJ2-7; 9 nucleotides match TRBD1. V gave up 6 bases and J gave up 7 bases; unmatched junction bases: 7. This CDR3 has 13 residues. Germline loops: CDR1 ENHRY, CDR2 SYGVKD. CDR3 loop: CAISPGQGAEQYV. The DNA for the CDR3 is TGTGCCATCAGCCCGGGACAGGGTGCGGAGCAGTACGTC.

A few counts support this clonotype. V is TRBV19 and J is TRBJ1-1; no firm D call. The CDR3 is 12 residues long. In germline, CDR1 is LNHDA, CDR2 SQIVND (reference sequence). V lost 6 bases and J lost 1, with 6 bases in between. The CDR3, as DNA: TGTGCCAGTAGGTACAGGAACACTGAAGCTTTCTTT. This encodes CASRYRNTEAFF. The full variable domain, with the rest looked up from reference TRBV19 and TRBJ1-1, is DGGITQSPKYLFRKEGQNVTLSCEQNLNHDAMYWYRQDPGQGLRLIYYSQIVNDFQKGDIAEGYSVSREKKESFPLTVTSAQKNPTAFYLCASRYRNTEAFFGQGTRLTVV.

This clonotype appeared many times. The V call is TRBV27, the J call TRBJ2-2; no clear D. From germline, CDR1 is MNHEY and CDR2 SMNVEV (reference sequence). The CDR3 sequence is 15 residues long. Trimming left V 4 bases short and J 0 bases short, with 9 bases between. CDR3 nucleotide sequence: TGTGCCAGCAGTTATGAAGGGACGAACACCGGGGAGCTGTTTTTT. It is translated as CASSYEGTNTGELFF.

This clonotype was seen repeatedly, ten times or more. The rearrangement uses TRBV5-1 and TRBJ2-1; 7 bases fit TRBD1. There are 16 residues in the CDR3. With V trimmed by 0 bases and J by 0 bases, 3 bases remained unmatched. Per the germline V gene, CDR1 is SGHRS and CDR2 is YFSETQ. This CDR3 is CASSLEGQSSYNEQFF. Written as DNA, the CDR3 is TGCGCCAGCAGCTTGGAGGGACAGAGCTCCTACAATGAGCAGTTCTTC. The variable domain in full, with the rest retrieved from reference TRBV5-1 and TRBJ2-1, is KAGVTQTPRYLIKTRGQQVTLSCSPISGHRSVSWYQQTPGQGLQFLFEYFSETQRNKGNFPGRFSGRQFSNSRSEMNVSTLELGDSALYLCASSLEGQSSYNEQFFGPGTRLTVL.

This clonotype was counted a few times. V and J are TRBV19 and TRBJ1-2, with D possibly matching TRBD1 (5 bases). Trimming pared 3 bases from V and 4 bases from J, leaving 18 bases between. This CDR3 region has 16 residues. Germline-derived CDR1 and CDR2 are LNHDA and SQIVND (reference sequence). The CDR3 DNA follows: TGTGCCAGTAGTATTGATCCGGGACGGATAATCTATGGCTACACCTTC. Translation: CASSIDPGRIIYGYTF.

This clonotype was observed a handful of times. This sequence joins TRBV4-3 and TRBJ2-3; D is unclear. The V and J ends lost 0 bases and 0 bases respectively, with 13 bases between them. In germline, CDR1 is LGHNA, CDR2 YSLEER. The length of the CDR3 is 17 residues. CDR3 sequence (DNA): TGCGCCAGCAGCCAAGATCCTCCGGAAACTAGCACAGATACGCAGTATTTT. Protein product: CASSQDPPETSTDTQYF.

The chain has TRBV7-9 and TRBJ1-5, with D perhaps TRBD1 (6 bases). V was cut by 8 bases and J by 0 bases, with 20 bases left in between. Germline CDR1 is SEHNR and CDR2 is FQNEAQ (reference sequence). This CDR3 has 17 residues. The CDR3 protein is CASAQTDGGHSNQPQHF. The CDR3 bases are TGTGCCAGCGCACAAACGGACGGGGGACATAGCAATCAGCCCCAGCATTTT.

This clonotype was recorded at least ten times. The CDR3 coding sequence is TGTGCCAGCAGCTCATCTGGGGTGAGGAATTCACCCCTCCACTTT. Amino acid sequence: CASSSSGVRNSPLHF. The chain links TRBV5-5 to TRBJ1-6; D unresolved. Trimming pared 3 bases from V and 7 bases from J, leaving 14 bases between. This CDR3 region has 15 residues. Germline V gene lookup returns CDR1 SGHKS and CDR2 YYEKEE (reference sequence).

This clonotype occurred many times. This chain links TRBV5-1 with TRBJ2-4; tentatively, D is TRBD1 or TRBD2 (5 bases each). The CDR3 has 17 residues. V lost 0 bases and J 8 bases, leaving 21 bases between the germline ends. Germline V gene sequence: CDR1 SGHRS, CDR2 YFSETQ. CDR3 protein: CASSLEPVGQGGHIQYF. The CDR3 DNA sequence: TGCGCCAGCAGCTTGGAACCCGTTGGTCAGGGCGGGCACATTCAGTACTTC.

This chain connects TRBV15 to TRBJ2-6; no firm D call. The germline gives CDR1 LNHNV, CDR2 YYDKDF (reference sequence). Trimming left V 5 bases short and J 1 base short, with 9 bases between. CDR3 length: 15 residues. DNA for the CDR3: TGTGCCACCAGCGGAAGTAGTTCTGGGGCCAACGTCCTGACTTTC. The encoded protein is CATSGSSSGANVLTF.

This clonotype was counted once. This chain connects TRBV18 to TRBJ1-1; unclear D gene. CDR3 size: 14 residues. Germline V gene data show CDR1 as KGHSH and CDR2 as LQKENI. The V end was cut by 3 bases, the J end by 3 bases, with 11 bases between. The CDR3 protein is CASSPGSKDTEAFF. The CDR3 DNA follows: TGTGCCAGCTCACCCGGCTCCAAAGACACTGAAGCTTTCTTT.

V and J are TRBV29-1 and TRBJ2-5; TRBD2 is a possible D gene (6 bases). Per germline, CDR1 SQVTM and CDR2 ANQGSEA. Trimming left V 3 bases short and J 1 base short, with 9 bases between. The CDR3 extends over 13 amino acids. CDR3 nucleotide sequence: TGCAGCGTTGACGGGGGAGTCCAAGAGACCCAGTACTTC. It translates to CSVDGGVQETQYF.

This clonotype showed up just a few times. The chain is built from TRBV12-3 or TRBV12-4 and TRBJ1-1, with D unclear. The CDR3 length is 14 residues. V was clipped by 5 bases and J by 2 bases, with 12 bases between them. DNA for the CDR3: TGTGCCAGCAGTCAACCGACAAGAAACACTGAAGCTTTCTTT. This translates into CASSQPTRNTEAFF.